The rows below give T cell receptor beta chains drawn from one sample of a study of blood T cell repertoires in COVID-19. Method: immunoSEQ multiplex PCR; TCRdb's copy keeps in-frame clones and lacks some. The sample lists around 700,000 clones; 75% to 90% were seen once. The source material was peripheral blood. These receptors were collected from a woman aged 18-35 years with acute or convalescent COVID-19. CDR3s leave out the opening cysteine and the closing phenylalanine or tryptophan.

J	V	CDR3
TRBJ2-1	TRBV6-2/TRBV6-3	ASSLQGSSYNEQF
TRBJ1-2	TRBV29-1	SAGQGGYGYT
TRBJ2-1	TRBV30	AWRREVAGGRYNEQF
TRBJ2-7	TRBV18	ASSPVAGVDEQY
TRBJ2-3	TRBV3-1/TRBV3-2	ASSSLAGMLNTQY
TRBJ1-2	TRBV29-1	SVEAAGLYGYT
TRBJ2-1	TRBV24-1	ATSDFRQAFEQF
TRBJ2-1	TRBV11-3	ASSRGGRDIYNEQF
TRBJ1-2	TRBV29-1	SVAERVRAGYGYT
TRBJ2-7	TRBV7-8	ASSIRTGGNEQY
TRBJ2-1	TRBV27	ASSYPGYNEQF
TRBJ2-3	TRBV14	ASSLPAAGSTDTQY
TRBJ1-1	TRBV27	ASSQPGGRTEAF
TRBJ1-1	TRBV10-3	ATRQLNTEAF
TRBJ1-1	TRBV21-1	ASSKLACGQLNTEAF